The clone carrying this T cell receptor beta chain was observed a few times. Its antigen is unknown. The data were taken from a study of long-term antiretroviral therapy in people with HIV. Study results and caveats: On ART adherence, viral resistance or therapy changes, no data were available.

Sequencing relied on immunoSEQ assay v3.0, run at survey level. Researchers set sequencing to target about 35,000-55,000 T-cell genomes per sample. Measured with immunoSEQ multiplex PCR; TCRdb has only the in-frame clones, and not every one. The table records fewer than 25,000 clones, over 65% of them present only once. This CDR3 spans 12 amino acids. Germline assignment: CDR1 MDHEN and CDR2 SYDVKM. Trimming removed 11 bases at V and 8 bases at J, with 18 bases between. The origin of this receptor is a man under 40 with HIV. This chain links TRBV28 with TRBJ1-2; no reliable D call. The sequenced sample was unsorted PBMCs, obtained about 5.7 years after starting antiretroviral therapy. The CDR3 DNA is TGTGCCGTCTTCCCATCGAACGGAGGCTACACCTTC. The encoded protein is CAVFPSNGGYTF.